The entry below gives a single TCR beta chain sequence along with its context. This table comes from immunoSEQ multiplex PCR, and its TCRdb copy is limited to in-frame clones, with some not included. Of roughly 150,000 clones listed, roughly 88% were seen once; the top ten hold approximately 9.7%. The sample belongs to a study of blood T cell repertoires in COVID-19. The germline CDR1 and CDR2 sequences are SGHRS and YFSETQ. The trim removed 0 bases at V and 1 base at J, leaving 11 bases unmatched. CDR3 length: 19 residues. This TCR came from a woman in her forties or fifties with acute or convalescent COVID-19. What was sequenced was peripheral blood. The rearrangement uses TRBV5-1 and TRBJ2-2; 8 bases map to TRBD1. In DNA form, the CDR3 reads TGCGCCAGCAGCTTGGCCGGGACAGGCGACTTCATGAACACCGGGGAGCTGTTTTTT. Its protein is CASSLAGTGDFMNTGELFF. The complete variable domain, with remaining parts taken from reference TRBV5-1 and TRBJ2-2, reads KAGVTQTPRYLIKTRGQQVTLSCSPISGHRSVSWYQQTPGQGLQFLFEYFSETQRNKGNFPGRFSGRQFSNSRSEMNVSTLELGDSALYLCASSLAGTGDFMNTGELFFGEGSRLTVL.